The T cell receptor beta chain under discussion was sequenced for a study of tumor-infiltrating lymphocytes in primary liver carcinoma. As for the study in general: Patients had primary liver carcinoma treated by surgical resection. Aged between 30 and 69 years, the patients were men and women.

V shed 6 bases, J shed 1 base, and the junction held 12 bases outside the gene matches. The CDR3 is 17 amino acids. The template, about 550 ng total RNA, yielded TCR beta cDNA made with a constant-region primer. Modified slightly, ARM-PCR produced TCR beta libraries over three nested multiplex PCR rounds. A C-beta reverse primer was combined with TRBV1-TRBV30 forward primers in the first two PCR rounds, and each round had 10 cycles. TCRdb re-called the multiplex PCR reads through MiXCR, storing one row per CDR3 protein. The sample shows almost 200,000 distinct CDR3 sequences, around three fifths of them seen only once. On this clonotype itself: The antigen remains unidentified.

Study-level results: Researchers found tumor-adjacent and tumor-blood pairs overlapped less than tumor region pairs. The study found a significantly higher top-250-clone fraction in tumors than in blood (p = 0.039).

Alongside blood RNA obtained from unsorted whole blood, germline DNA was also extracted. Sequences were obtained from peripheral blood. The sequence was obtained from a woman aged 55 to 70 with primary liver carcinoma and hepatitis B virus infection. The V and J genes are TRBV5-3 and TRBJ2-2; the match to TRBD2 covers 7 bases. TRBV5-3 is an open reading frame whose function is uncertain. CDR3 nucleotides: TGTGCCAGAACCTCCTTAGGGCTAGCGGTGAACACCGGGGAGCTGTTTTTT. Protein: CARTSLGLAVNTGELFF.